The rows below give T cell receptor beta chains drawn from one sample of a study of blood T cell repertoires in COVID-19. The method was immunoSEQ multiplex PCR; TCRdb's version includes in-frame clones alone and lacks a portion of them. This table has over 200,000 clones, about 88% appearing once. The specimen sequenced was peripheral blood. All receptors come from a middle-aged man with acute or convalescent COVID-19. The CDR3 runs from the conserved cysteine through the conserved F or W. A D gene is named only where the DNA matches it firmly. Only part of the rows carry a size: once, few, many, or a class if the clone is expanded.

>-|TRBJ2-2|TRBD2|TRBV7-8
TGTGCCAGCAGCTTTAGCGGGGGGGACACCGGGGAGCTGTTTTTT
CASSFSGGDTGELFF
>few|TRBJ2-7|-|TRBV27
TGTGCCAGCAGTTTATCCCGGACTCCCTACGAGCAGTACTTC
CASSLSRTPYEQYF
>-|TRBJ2-7|-|TRBV9
TGTGCCAGCAGCCCTATCCCAGGGATCGTATACGAGCAGTACTTC
CASSPIPGIVYEQYF
>-|TRBJ2-5|TRBD2|TRBV27
TGTGCCAGCAGTTTAAGCGGGGGCCCCCAGTACTTC
CASSLSGGPQYF
>-|TRBJ2-5|TRBD2|TRBV7-7
TGTGCTAGCAGCCCTGGGACTAGCGGGTCTCAAGAGACCCAGTACTTC
CASSPGTSGSQETQYF
>-|TRBJ2-7|TRBD1|TRBV9
TGTGCCAGCAGCGTAGGACAGGGAACCTACGAGCAGTACTTC
CASSVGQGTYEQYF
>-|TRBJ2-7|TRBD1|TRBV28
TGTGCCAGCAGTTTCCCGACATACAGGGGTCCCCCCTACGAGCAGTACTTC
CASSFPTYRGPPYEQYF
>-|TRBJ1-1|-|TRBV9
TGTGCCAGCAGCGGACAGGCGGATCTGAACACTGAAGCTTTCTTT
CASSGQADLNTEAFF
>-|TRBJ1-2|TRBD1|TRBV7-9
TGTGCCAGCAGCTCAAACAGGGGGGGCTACACCTTC
CASSSNRGGYTF
>once|TRBJ2-3|TRBD2|TRBV5-1
TGCGCCAGCAGCCTAGGGCGTACTAGCGGGGGGGCTGATACGCAGTATTTT
CASSLGRTSGGADTQYF
>once|TRBJ2-3|-|TRBV13
TGTGCCAGCAGCTTAGGATACCCACGCGGCAACACAGATACGCAGTATTTT
CASSLGYPRGNTDTQYF
>once|TRBJ1-2|-|TRBV5-4
TGTGCCAGCAGCTTAAGGGCAGTACAGGGAAGCTATGGCTACACCTTC
CASSLRAVQGSYGYTF
>-|TRBJ2-7|-|TRBV27
TGTGCCAGCAGTTTATCAGGCTGGGGCAAATACGAGCAGTACTTC
CASSLSGWGKYEQYF
>-|TRBJ1-3|-|TRBV29-1
TGCAGCGTCACAGCGGGTCTCTCTGGAAACACCATATATTTT
CSVTAGLSGNTIYF
>-|TRBJ2-5|-|TRBV5-1
TGCGCCAGCAGCTTAAACTCAGCCCACGAGGCCCTAGAGACCCAGTACTTC
CASSLNSAHEALETQYF
>-|TRBJ2-5|TRBD1|TRBV19
TGTGCCAGTAGTATAGTGGGGACAGGACAAGAGACCCAGTACTTC
CASSIVGTGQETQYF
>-|TRBJ1-5|-|TRBV27
TGTGCCAGCAGTCCTCTAGCGGGGCTTAGCAATCAGCCCCAGCATTTT
CASSPLAGLSNQPQHF
>once|TRBJ2-3|-|TRBV27
TGTGCCAGCAGTTCACCCTTCGGGCTAGCCGGCACAGATACGCAGTATTTT
CASSSPFGLAGTDTQYF
>-|TRBJ2-5|TRBD1|TRBV6-5
TGTGCCAGCAGCCCGCGACAGGGTAGGGCTACACCAAAGTACTTC
CASSPRQGRATPKYF
>-|TRBJ2-3|TRBD2|TRBV10-3
TGTGCCATCAGTGGGGGAGCGGGGGCAGATACGCAGTATTTT
CAISGGAGADTQYF
>-|TRBJ2-1|TRBD2|TRBV4-1
TGCGCCAGCAGCCAAGATTCGTCTAGCGGGTTCATCAATGAGCAGTTCTTC
CASSQDSSSGFINEQFF
>-|TRBJ1-5|TRBD1|TRBV6-5
TGTGCCAGCAGAACGGGACAGGTTAGCAATCAGCCCCAGCATTTT
CASRTGQVSNQPQHF
>once|TRBJ1-5|-|TRBV19
TGTGCCAGTAGTATTCCCGGGGGCAATCAGCCCCAGCATTTT
CASSIPGGNQPQHF
>-|TRBJ2-7|-|TRBV7-9
TGTGCCAGCAGTCAACCGCCGTCGACGGAGAGCCAGTACTTC
CASSQPPSTESQYF
>once|TRBJ2-3|-|TRBV29-1
TGCAGCGTTGACCCGGGGTACACTCACGGACCGCAGTATTTT
CSVDPGYTHGPQYF
>-|TRBJ1-2|-|TRBV30
TGTGCCTGGAGTGCCGAGGCCTTCTATGGCTACACCTTC
CAWSAEAFYGYTF
>-|TRBJ2-3|TRBD2|TRBV6-6
TGTGCCAGCGCGTCAAGCCTAGCGGGCCACACAGATACGCAGTATTTT
CASASSLAGHTDTQYF
>once|TRBJ1-6|TRBD1|TRBV4-3
TGCGCCAGCAGCCAAGATTTTCGGGGACAGGGTAATTCACCCCTCCACTTT
CASSQDFRGQGNSPLHF
>-|TRBJ1-2|-|TRBV5-1
TGCGCCAGCAGCTTGGGCACACGTGGCTACACCTTC
CASSLGTRGYTF
>-|TRBJ2-1|TRBD1|TRBV7-3
TGTGCCAGCAGGGGACAGGGCTCGGCGGGCGAGCAGTTCTTC
CASRGQGSAGEQFF
>-|TRBJ2-7|TRBD1|TRBV7-9
TGTGCGTCGGGGACAGGGATCTCCTACGAGCAGTACTTC
CASGTGISYEQYF
>-|TRBJ2-5|TRBD1|TRBV2
TGTGCCAGCGGGCCCGGGACAGGGGTACAAGAGACCCAGTACTTC
CASGPGTGVQETQYF
>-|TRBJ2-3|-|TRBV9
TGTGCCAGCAGCGTAGTCCAGGGGGGAGATACGCAGTATTTT
CASSVVQGGDTQYF
>-|TRBJ1-2|-|TRBV4-1
TGCGCCAGCAGCCAAGATGGATCAGGGGCGGTTGGCTACACCTTC
CASSQDGSGAVGYTF
>-|TRBJ2-7|-|TRBV4-3
TGCGCCAGCAGCCCTTGGGGACAGCGGGCCCCCGTGCAGTACTTC
CASSPWGQRAPVQYF
>-|TRBJ2-1|-|TRBV4-2
TGTGCCAGCAGCCAAAGGGACTCCCCCAATGAGCAGTTCTTC
CASSQRDSPNEQFF
>once|TRBJ2-2|-|TRBV3-1/TRBV3-2
TGTGCCAGCAGCCAAGACGAGGCCAGGGGTAACACCGGGGAGCTGTTTTTT
CASSQDEARGNTGELFF
>-|TRBJ2-3|-|TRBV7-3
TGTGCCAGCAGCCTGAACGGGACGCAGTATTTT
CASSLNGTQYF
>-|TRBJ2-6|-|TRBV19
TGTGCCAGTATCCAAGGTCGGGGGTTCTCTGGGGCCAACGTCCTGACTTTC
CASIQGRGFSGANVLTF
>-|TRBJ2-7|-|TRBV28
TGTGCCAGCACCCTTGGGAGCTCCTACGAGCAGTACTTC
CASTLGSSYEQYF
>few|TRBJ2-7|-|TRBV29-1
TGCAGCGTTGTGGAGACGGCCGCCTACGAGCAGTACTTC
CSVVETAAYEQYF
>-|TRBJ1-2|-|TRBV6-1
TGTGCCAGCAGTGATCCCTACTATGGCTACACCTTC
CASSDPYYGYTF
>-|TRBJ1-1|TRBD1|TRBV12-3/TRBV12-4
TGTGCCAGCAGTTTGACAGGGACGGTTGGGGCTTTCTTT
CASSLTGTVGAFF
>-|TRBJ1-1|-|TRBV7-2
TGTGCCAGCAGCTCGACAGTGATGAACACTGAAGCTTTCTTT
CASSSTVMNTEAFF
>-|TRBJ2-7|TRBD2|TRBV4-2
TGTGCCAGCAGCCAAGACGGGCTAGCGGGGGGTTACGAGCAGTACTTC
CASSQDGLAGGYEQYF
>-|TRBJ2-2|TRBD2|TRBV28
TGTGCCAGCAGCTTAGCGGGCCCGAACACCGGGGAGCTGTTTTTT
CASSLAGPNTGELFF
>-|TRBJ1-4|TRBD1|TRBV19
TGTGCCAGTAGTCTGAGAGCCGGGACAGGGGTAAATGAAAAACTGTTTTTT
CASSLRAGTGVNEKLFF
>-|TRBJ2-7|TRBD2|TRBV7-2
TGTGCCAGCAGCAGTGGGGCGGGGGTGTACGAGCAGTACTTC
CASSSGAGVYEQYF
>-|TRBJ1-2|-|TRBV7-6
TGTGCCAGCAGCTTGGGGCCGGACCCCAATAACTATGGCTACACCTTC
CASSLGPDPNNYGYTF
>-|TRBJ2-5|-|TRBV2
TGTGCCAGCAGCGACTGGGAGACCCAGTACTTC
CASSDWETQYF
>few|TRBJ2-2|-|TRBV6-5
TGTGCCAGCAGACCCCAGGGTGCAAACACCGGGGAGCTGTTTTTT
CASRPQGANTGELFF
>-|TRBJ1-1|-|TRBV7-2
TGTGCCAGCAGCTTCCTTGCCCAGGCAGGGGCCTATCGAAACACTGAAGCTTTCTTT
CASSFLAQAGAYRNTEAFF